The 21 T cell receptor beta chains presented below share a single source sample, sequenced in a study of CD4 T cells in relation to SARS-CoV-2 and coronaviruses. The unexposed donors gave CD4+ T cells in about 2011-2018, prior to COVID-19. The cells were cultured for 9 to 11 days before CD4+ T cells were isolated. TCRdb's table, derived via immunoSEQ multiplex PCR, lists solely in-frame clones and lacks some. The sample lists approximately 16,000 clones; 65% to 85% were seen once. For these receptors, no antigen is known. The sequencing sample was made of CD4+ T cells from PBMCs, cultured in vitro. The receptors originated from a human donor in good health.

The V gene is TRBV14, the J gene TRBJ2-7; no clear D gene. The CDR3 is 18 amino acids. The V gene lost 4 bases and the J gene lost 3 bases, with 25 bases spanning the gap. Germline CDR1 and CDR2: SGHDN and FVKESK. The CDR3 DNA sequence: TGTGCCAGCAGCCCAGAGGTCAGGTCCTTCCCAAAACTCTACGAGCAGTACTTC. Its protein is CASSPEVRSFPKLYEQYF.

The chain links TRBV27 to TRBJ2-7, with 11 bases that match TRBD2. CDR1 is MNHEY and CDR2 is SMNVEV in the germline V gene (reference sequence). CDR3 length equals 15 residues. Trimming took 4 bases from V and 9 from J; bases not matched to a gene: 11. The CDR3 here is CASSSPSGRLRGQYF. The CDR3 nucleotides are TGTGCCAGCAGTTCGCCTAGCGGGAGGCTGCGGGGGCAGTACTTC.

This clone has a single count. V and J are TRBV29-1 and TRBJ2-7; the D gene is possibly TRBD1 (6 bases). This CDR3 comprises 13 residues. Trimming removed 4 bases from V and 5 bases from J, with 15 bases in between. Germline V gene sequence: CDR1 SQVTM, CDR2 ANQGSEA. CDR3 coding DNA: TGCAGCGTTGTTAGGACAGAGAGCGACGAGCAGTACTTC. Translated: CSVVRTESDEQYF.

The chain links TRBV27 to TRBJ2-7; D not resolved. V was pared by 5 bases and J by 7 bases, with 24 bases between. The CDR3 spans 16 residues. CDR1 and CDR2 from the germline V gene are MNHEY and SMNVEV (reference sequence). CDR3 bases: TGTGCCAGCAGTCTCCGCGGTCTAGGGAACTTTCTAGAGCAGTACTTC. Its translation is CASSLRGLGNFLEQYF.

The CDR3, as DNA: TGTGCCAGTAGTCTTGAGGGTGGCAGAAGAAACTATGGCTACACCTTC. This translates into CASSLEGGRRNYGYTF. This rearrangement joins TRBV19 to TRBJ1-2, with D unclear. Trimming took off 5 bases at V and 2 bases at J, with 18 bases between the two ends. The CDR3 runs 16 residues. Germline V gene sequence: CDR1 LNHDA, CDR2 SQIVND (reference sequence). The full variable domain, in which reference TRBV19 and TRBJ1-2 provide the parts outside the CDR3, is DGGITQSPKYLFRKEGQNVTLSCEQNLNHDAMYWYRQDPGQGLRLIYYSQIVNDFQKGDIAEGYSVSREKKESFPLTVTSAQKNPTAFYLCASSLEGGRRNYGYTFGSGTRLTVV.

This clone was seen a few times. V and J are TRBV4-2 and TRBJ2-1; 9 nucleotides agree with TRBD2. The V segment lost 5 bases and the J segment 5 bases; nucleotides outside the gene matches: 10. CDR3 length: 16 amino acids. Germline CDR1 and CDR2: LGHNA and YNFKEQ. The CDR3 sequence is CASSSHSGSDHNEQFF. The CDR3 nucleotides are TGTGCCAGCAGCTCACATAGCGGGAGTGACCACAATGAGCAGTTCTTC.

The chain links TRBV30 to TRBJ2-1; 14 bases are shared with TRBD2. The CDR3 has 14 residues. V gave up 8 bases and J gave up 3 bases; unmatched junction bases: 3. CDR1 GTSNPN and CDR2 SVGIG come from the germline V gene (reference sequence). The CDR3 region has the DNA TGTGCCCGGGGGACTAGCGGGGGCTACAATGAGCAGTTCTTC. It yields the protein CARGTSGGYNEQFF.

The chain employs TRBV7-9 and TRBJ1-4, with 7 bases identical to TRBD1. Germline values: CDR1 SEHNR, CDR2 FQNEAQ (reference sequence). The V gene end was trimmed by 3 bases and the J gene end by 2 bases; junction bases not matched to a gene: 3. The CDR3 is made up of 15 amino acids. The CDR3 spells CASSLETGTNEKLFF. As DNA, the CDR3 is TGTGCCAGCAGCTTGGAGACAGGGACTAATGAAAAACTGTTTTTT.

The rearrangement uses TRBV12-3 or TRBV12-4 and TRBJ2-7; unclear D gene. V lost 2 bases and J lost 5, with 1 base in between. CDR3 length equals 10 residues. CDR3 bases: TGTGCCAGCAGTTTACACGAGCAGTACTTC. Translation gives CASSLHEQYF.

The CDR3 coding sequence is TGTGCCAGCAGTTACGGGGGGACCGGGGAGCTGTTTTTT. Translation: CASSYGGTGELFF. The V call is TRBV6-5, the J call TRBJ2-2; D might be TRBD2 (6 bases). The V and J ends lost 2 bases and 5 bases respectively, with 6 bases between them. The CDR3 is made up of 13 amino acids. Germline V gives CDR1 MNHEY, CDR2 SVGAGI.

The chain is built from TRBV19 and TRBJ2-3; 8 bases are shared with TRBD2. The junction had 5 bases not matched to a gene; V was cut back by 2 bases and J by 1 base. Per the germline V gene, CDR1 is LNHDA and CDR2 is SQIVND (reference sequence). CDR3 size: 16 residues. The CDR3 here is CASSIMTAGGTDTQYF. The CDR3, as DNA: TGTGCCAGTAGTATAATGACAGCGGGAGGCACAGATACGCAGTATTTT.

The chain joins TRBV6-4 to TRBJ2-5; 8 bases match TRBD2. The V gene's germline CDR1 is MRHNA and CDR2 SNTAGT. The ends lost 3 bases at V and 1 base at J; junction bases unmatched: 4. This CDR3 has 15 residues. In DNA, the CDR3 is TGTGCCAGCAGTGAATTAGCGGGAACCCAAGAGACCCAGTACTTC. Translated: CASSELAGTQETQYF.

The chain has TRBV10-3 and TRBJ1-1; D perhaps matches TRBD1 (6 bases). Germline lookup yields CDR1 ENHRY and CDR2 SYGVKD. V gave up 0 bases and J gave up 1 base, with 9 bases separating them. The CDR3 runs 15 residues. The CDR3 region is CAISESGQTNTEAFF. CDR3 bases: TGTGCCATCAGTGAGTCCGGACAGACGAACACTGAAGCTTTCTTT.

This clone was counted only a few times. This chain links TRBV24-1 with TRBJ2-3; D remains ambiguous. Germline V gene sequence: CDR1 KGHDR, CDR2 SFDVKD. The V gene lost 6 bases and the J gene lost 5 bases, with 5 bases spanning the gap. The CDR3 contains 11 residues. In DNA, the CDR3 is TGTGCCACCAGTTTTCGAGATACGCAGTATTTT. It encodes CATSFRDTQYF.

The chain combines TRBV4-2 with TRBJ2-5; either TRBD1 or TRBD2 may supply D (5 bases each). The CDR3 spans 15 residues. The ends were cut back, 4 bases at V and 2 bases at J, with 14 bases in the middle. Germline CDR1 reads LGHNA; CDR2 reads YNFKEQ. The CDR3 protein is CASSPGRPSQETQYF. As DNA, the CDR3 is TGTGCCAGCAGCCCGGGGCGCCCGAGTCAAGAGACCCAGTACTTC.

This clone was observed once. This chain links TRBV5-6 with TRBJ2-2; 16 nucleotides line up with TRBD2. CDR1 and CDR2 (germline): SGHDT, YYEEEE. J was trimmed by 4 bases and V by 0 bases; bases with no gene match: 3. The CDR3 is 18 amino acids. CDR3 in DNA: TGTGCCAGCAGCTTGGTGGGACTAGCGGGAGGGAGCACCGGGGAGCTGTTTTTT. It translates to CASSLVGLAGGSTGELFF.

The V call is TRBV24-1, the J call TRBJ2-3; the D is unclear. V was cut by 5 bases and J by 0 bases, with 8 bases left in between. The CDR3 covers 14 residues. Germline V gives CDR1 KGHDR, CDR2 SFDVKD. The CDR3 region is CATSVGSSTDTQYF. The CDR3 DNA reads TGTGCCACCAGTGTGGGCAGCAGCACAGATACGCAGTATTTT.

The gene calls are TRBV5-1 and TRBJ1-1; D remains unclear. The germline CDR1 and CDR2 sequences are SGHRS and YFSETQ. V gave up 0 bases and J gave up 2 bases, with 8 bases separating them. The CDR3 has 14 amino acids. This chain's CDR3 is CASSLGGINTEAFF. Written as DNA, the CDR3 is TGCGCCAGCAGCTTGGGAGGGATCAACACTGAAGCTTTCTTT.

V is TRBV5-1 and J is TRBJ2-1, with TRBD1 matching over 12 bases. V shed 7 bases, J shed 8 bases, and the junction held 10 bases outside the gene matches. Germline CDR1 and CDR2: SGHRS and YFSETQ. The CDR3 sequence is 15 residues long. CDR3: CASDRDRGRGDEQFF. The CDR3 DNA is TGCGCCAGCGACCGGGACAGGGGGCGAGGCGATGAGCAGTTCTTC.

This clone occurred a few times. The chain joins TRBV6-6 to TRBJ2-6, with TRBD1 as a possible D gene (6 bases). Trimming pared 7 bases from V and 6 bases from J, leaving 13 bases between. The CDR3 covers 14 residues. Per germline, CDR1 MNHNY and CDR2 SVGAGI (reference sequence). This chain's CDR3 is CASNLQGEANVLTF. The CDR3 DNA is TGTGCCAGCAATCTACAGGGTGAGGCCAACGTCCTGACTTTC.

The rearrangement uses TRBV3-1 (or the pseudogene TRBV3-2) and TRBJ2-5; D not resolved. Germline-derived CDR1 and CDR2 are LGHDT and YNNKEL (reference sequence). Trimming removed 2 bases at V and 4 bases at J, with 5 bases between. The CDR3 runs to 12 residues. The CDR3 here is CASSQNGETQYF. The CDR3 DNA sequence: TGTGCCAGCAGCCAAAACGGAGAGACCCAGTACTTC.